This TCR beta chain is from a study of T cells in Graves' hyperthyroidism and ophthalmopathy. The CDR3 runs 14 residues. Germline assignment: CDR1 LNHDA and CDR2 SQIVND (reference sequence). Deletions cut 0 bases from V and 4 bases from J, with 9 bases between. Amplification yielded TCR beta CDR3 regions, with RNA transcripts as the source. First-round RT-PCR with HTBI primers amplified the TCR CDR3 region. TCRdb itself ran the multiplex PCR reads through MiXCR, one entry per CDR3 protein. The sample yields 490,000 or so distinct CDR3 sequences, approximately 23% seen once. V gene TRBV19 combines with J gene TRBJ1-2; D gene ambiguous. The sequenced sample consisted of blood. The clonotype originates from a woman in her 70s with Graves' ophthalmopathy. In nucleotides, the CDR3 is TGTGCCAGTAGTATAGAACGGCGGACCTATGGCTACACCTTC. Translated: CASSIERRTYGYTF.